The 32 T cell receptor beta chains reported below all come from one sample, sequenced in a study of blood T cells in healthy people across ages (dated by TCRdb to about 2015). Library creation used 5' RACE. The listed sequencing device is Illumina HiSeq 2500. A second PCR of about 6 to 11 cycles was run with a J-beta primer mix and a sample-barcoded 5' primer. TCRdb trimmed the raw reads at Q25, called clones with MiXCR and kept productive beta chains. Under each unique CDR3 protein, matching rows form one entry showing the most common genes and DNA. Counted in this sample were almost 800,000 distinct CDR3 sequences; nearly 60% of them appeared once. The ten top clones hold 20% to 25% of the sample. The sample comprised blood. The receptors stem from a man aged 25-45 years in good health.

The V gene is TRBV20-1, the J gene TRBJ2-3, with D possibly being TRBD2 (5 bases). Germline CDR1 is DFQATT and CDR2 is SNEGSKA (reference sequence). The ends were cut back, 6 bases at V and 1 base at J, with 17 bases in the middle. The CDR3 extends over 15 amino acids. The CDR3 loop is CSANMLTAGTDTQYF. The CDR3, as DNA: TGCAGTGCCAACATGCTTACAGCGGGCACAGATACGCAGTATTTT.

The rearrangement joins TRBV7-9 to TRBJ1-1; no firm D call. Germline CDR1 reads SEHNR; CDR2 reads FQNEAQ (reference sequence). The CDR3 runs to 15 residues. With 1 base removed from V and 5 bases from J, the gap between germline ends came to 14 bases. The DNA of the CDR3 is TGTGCCAGCAGCTTAGGTGCGGTGGGGTGGACTGAAGCTTTCTTT. The encoded protein is CASSLGAVGWTEAFF. Filled out from reference TRBV7-9 and TRBJ1-1, the complete variable domain reads DTGVSQNPRHKITKRGQNVTFRCDPISEHNRLYWYRQTLGQGPEFLTYFQNEAQLEKSRLLSDRFSAERPKGSFSTLEIQRTEQGDSAMYLCASSLGAVGWTEAFFGQGTRLTVV.

The V gene is TRBV20-1, the J gene TRBJ2-1, with D tentatively TRBD2 (6 bases). The CDR3 runs to 16 residues. Germline CDR1 is DFQATT and CDR2 is SNEGSKA (reference sequence). Trimming took 1 base from V and 2 from J, leaving 15 bases between them. In DNA, the CDR3 is TGCAGTGCTAGAGGAGTTGGGGGGAGCCCCTACAATGAGCAGTTCTTC. It translates to CSARGVGGSPYNEQFF.

This clonotype was counted once. This chain connects TRBV10-3 to TRBJ2-4, with 9 positions matching TRBD2. With V trimmed by 0 bases and J by 13 bases, 16 bases remained unmatched. Germline V gene lookup returns CDR1 ENHRY and CDR2 SYGVKD. The CDR3 contains 17 residues. The CDR3 loop is CAISESELSGRTYKQYF. The CDR3 DNA follows: TGTGCCATCAGTGAGTCGGAGCTCAGCGGGAGGACCTACAAGCAGTACTTC.

This chain connects TRBV6-1 to TRBJ2-5; D possibly uses TRBD1 or TRBD2 (6 bases each). Germline-derived CDR1 and CDR2 are MNHNS and SASEGT. The length of the CDR3 is 14 residues. V lost 1 base to trimming and J lost 5 bases, with 11 bases between them. For the CDR3, the DNA is TGTGCCAGCAGTGAAGGGGGGGCAGGCGAGACCCAGTACTTC. It yields the protein CASSEGGAGETQYF.

This chain uses TRBV20-1 with TRBJ2-5, with 8 bases identical to TRBD2. Germline lookup yields CDR1 DFQATT and CDR2 SNEGSKA (reference sequence). V dropped 0 bases and J dropped 3; count of bases not matched to a gene: 12. The CDR3 is made up of 17 amino acids. This chain's CDR3 is CSARDWGASGPKETQYF. The CDR3, as DNA: TGCAGTGCTAGAGACTGGGGGGCTAGCGGGCCGAAAGAGACCCAGTACTTC.

The chain has TRBV20-1 and TRBJ2-3; 7 positions match TRBD1. The CDR3 totals 16 residues. The V gene end was trimmed by 1 base and the J gene end by 2 bases; junction bases not matched to a gene: 9. The V gene's germline CDR1 is DFQATT and CDR2 SNEGSKA (reference sequence). The CDR3 DNA reads TGCAGTGCTAGAGGAATCCGTGGGACAGACACAGATACGCAGTATTTT. It is translated as CSARGIRGTDTDTQYF.

This sequence joins TRBV6-1 and TRBJ1-4, with D maybe TRBD1 (6 bases). The CDR3 loop spans 14 amino acids. Between the trimmed V and J ends, which lost 5 bases and 10 bases, there was a span of 17 bases. Germline V lookup: CDR1 MNHNS, CDR2 SASEGT. As DNA, the CDR3 is TGTGCCAGCAGTCAAGACAGGTGGGATTCAAAACTGTTTTTT. Protein sequence: CASSQDRWDSKLFF.

The chain recombines TRBV20-1 with TRBJ2-1; D is uncertain. CDR3 size: 12 residues. V was clipped by 2 bases and J by 10 bases, with 12 bases between them. Per germline, CDR1 DFQATT and CDR2 SNEGSKA (reference sequence). CDR3 sequence reads: CSARRSYAEQFF. CDR3 nucleotides: TGCAGTGCTAGAAGGAGTTATGCCGAGCAGTTCTTC.

CDR3 sequence: CASSIRVGGQRPLYGYTF. DNA for the CDR3: TGTGCCAGCAGTATCCGAGTGGGCGGTCAAAGACCCTTATATGGCTACACCTTC. The rearrangement uses TRBV6-1 and TRBJ1-2; no firm D call. V was shortened by 5 bases and J by 5 bases, with 27 bases between the two germline ends. The CDR3 has 18 residues. From germline, CDR1 is MNHNS and CDR2 SASEGT.

For the CDR3, the DNA is TGTGCCAGCAGCCCGCGGGGCGCGATCGTCGGCGCTTTCTTT. It is translated as CASSPRGAIVGAFF. The chain combines TRBV7-2 with TRBJ1-1; D is perhaps TRBD1 (5 bases). This CDR3 spans 14 amino acids. Trimming took off 5 bases at V and 11 bases at J, with 21 bases between the two ends. Germline loops: CDR1 SGHTA, CDR2 FQGNSA.

V usage is TRBV7-2 and J usage is TRBJ1-5; 11 bases agree with TRBD1. CDR3 length: 14 residues. The ends lost 4 bases at V and 7 bases at J; junction bases unmatched: 3. Germline assignment: CDR1 SGHTA and CDR2 FQGNSA. The CDR3: CASSWTGGRQPQHF. The CDR3 nucleotides are TGTGCCAGCAGCTGGACAGGGGGCAGACAGCCCCAGCATTTT.

The chain joins TRBV20-1 to TRBJ1-2, with D perhaps matching TRBD1 (5 bases). CDR1 is DFQATT and CDR2 is SNEGSKA in the germline V gene (reference sequence). V was cut by 6 bases and J by 8 bases, with 16 bases left in between. The CDR3 covers 12 residues. The CDR3 DNA reads as TGCAGTGCGGGGGACCGACTAGGAGGCTACACCTTC. Residues: CSAGDRLGGYTF.

The chain joins TRBV11-2 to TRBJ1-2; D ambiguous. The CDR3 spans 16 residues. Trimming shortened V by 4 bases and J by 2 bases, and 17 bases separated the two germline ends. CDR1 is SGHAT and CDR2 is FQNNGV in the germline V gene. The CDR3 coding sequence is TGTGCCAGCAGCTCGAACCCAGGAAATCTGAACTATGGCTACACCTTC. It yields the protein CASSSNPGNLNYGYTF.

In its sample, this clonotype was seen a few times. The chain recombines TRBV27 with TRBJ2-3, with a possible D match to TRBD2 (5 bases). V was shortened by 4 bases and J by 2 bases, with 10 bases between the two germline ends. CDR3 length: 14 residues. Germline loops: CDR1 MNHEY, CDR2 SMNVEV (reference sequence). The CDR3 region is CASSSSGTTDTQYF. Written as DNA, the CDR3 is TGTGCCAGCAGTTCGAGCGGTACCACAGATACGCAGTATTTT.

V and J are TRBV12-3 or TRBV12-4 and TRBJ1-6; no definite D call. The V end was cut by 2 bases, the J end by 9 bases, with 14 bases between. This CDR3 has 15 residues. The CDR3 here is CASSLFAQASSPLHF. The CDR3 DNA is TGTGCCAGCAGTTTATTCGCGCAGGCTAGTTCACCCCTCCACTTT.

V usage is TRBV7-9 and J usage is TRBJ2-6; D is perhaps TRBD1 or TRBD2 (5 bases each). This CDR3 comprises 13 residues. The germline V gene has CDR1 SEHNR and CDR2 FQNEAQ (reference sequence). The V end was cut by 4 bases, the J end by 8 bases, with 9 bases between. CDR3 loop: CASSWPGPNVLTF. The CDR3 bases are TGTGCCAGCAGCTGGCCGGGGCCCAACGTCCTGACTTTC.

Here the CDR3 DNA reads TGTGCCAGCAGCCCATTCCTCCCCGGGGAGCTGTTTTTT. Translating it yields CASSPFLPGELFF. The chain has TRBV9 and TRBJ2-2; D gene unclear. V lost 4 bases to trimming and J lost 6 bases, with 10 bases between them. This CDR3 is built from 13 residues. Germline V lookup: CDR1 SGDLS, CDR2 YYNGEE.

The chain joins TRBV2 to TRBJ1-4; no clear D. V was trimmed by 0 bases and J by 8 bases, leaving 16 bases between them. Germline-derived CDR1 and CDR2 are SNHLY and FYNNEI. The CDR3 extends over 16 amino acids. The CDR3 bases are TGTGCCAGCAGTGAAGCGCACCAGGCCGGTAGGGAAAAACTGTTTTTT. This sequence encodes CASSEAHQAGREKLFF.

The table lists this clonotype with a few counts. The V gene is TRBV6-5, the J gene TRBJ2-7; 9 bases are shared with TRBD2. The CDR3 has 15 residues. Germline CDR1 is MNHEY and CDR2 is SVGAGI. After removal of 4 bases from V and 6 bases from J, the junction contained 10 bases not matched to a gene. The CDR3 DNA follows: TGTGCCAGCAGTTGGGGAGAGGGACTAGCTGTCGAGCAGTACTTC. Amino acid sequence: CASSWGEGLAVEQYF.

The chain has TRBV28 and TRBJ2-5; D tentatively reads TRBD1 or TRBD2 (5 bases each). Germline-derived CDR1 and CDR2 are MDHEN and SYDVKM. The CDR3 covers 15 residues. With 5 bases removed from V and 1 base from J, the gap between germline ends came to 14 bases. The chain's CDR3 is CASSPPGALQETQYF. Here the CDR3 DNA reads TGTGCCAGCAGTCCCCCCGGGGCCCTCCAAGAGACCCAGTACTTC.

The chain combines TRBV3-1 with TRBJ1-2; tentatively, D is TRBD1 (5 bases). The CDR3 has 12 amino acids. V gave up 10 bases and J gave up 4 bases, with 13 bases separating them. Germline loops: CDR1 LGHDT, CDR2 YNNKEL (reference sequence). The CDR3 is CATTGFPYGYTF. DNA for the CDR3: TGTGCCACAACAGGATTTCCCTATGGCTACACCTTC.

The V gene is TRBV28, the J gene TRBJ2-4; D is unclear. Gene TRBJ2-7 matches the end of the DNA better, so the J call may be wrong. There are 12 residues in the CDR3. CDR1 MDHEN and CDR2 SYDVKM come from the germline V gene. The CDR3 region has the DNA TGTGCCAGCAGAACAACGAGCTACGAGCAGTACTTC. This encodes CASRTTSYEQYF.

The chain recombines TRBV27 with TRBJ2-5, with 11 bases lining up with TRBD2. The V gene end was trimmed by 5 bases and the J gene end by 4 bases; junction bases not matched to a gene: 12. The germline CDR1 and CDR2 sequences are MNHEY and SMNVEV (reference sequence). This CDR3 region has 17 residues. CDR3 coding DNA: TGTGCCAGCAGTAACTCCGGGACTAGCGGCCTAATAGAGACCCAGTACTTC. Translating it yields CASSNSGTSGLIETQYF.

This chain uses TRBV12-3 or TRBV12-4 with TRBJ2-5; possibly TRBD1 for D (6 bases). The CDR3 covers 13 residues. Between the trimmed V and J ends, which lost 6 bases and 4 bases, there was a span of 12 bases. CDR3 DNA: TGTGCCAGCAGGAGGGACACGGCAGAGACCCAGTACTTC. Its protein product is CASRRDTAETQYF.

The chain employs TRBV15 and TRBJ2-1; 12 nucleotides match TRBD2. The trim removed 0 bases at V and 0 bases at J, leaving 9 bases unmatched. The germline gives CDR1 LNHNV, CDR2 YYDKDF (reference sequence). CDR3 length: 20 residues. The DNA of the CDR3 is TGTGCCACCAGCAGAGATCTAACTAGCGGGGGGCTGAGCTCCTACAATGAGCAGTTCTTC. This encodes CATSRDLTSGGLSSYNEQFF.

This clonotype was seen only once. This may be a read error: a much more frequent sequence differs by one nucleotide. The gene calls are TRBV10-3 and TRBJ2-7, with a weak D call TRBD1 (7 bases). The germline gives CDR1 ENHRY, CDR2 SYGVKD. The CDR3 has 14 amino acids. The CDR3 DNA reads TGTACCATCAGCGTAGGGGGCGGACTACGCGAGCAGTACTTC. It is translated as CTISVGGGLREQYF.

The rearrangement joins TRBV20-1 to TRBJ1-6; D call uncertain. Germline V gene lookup returns CDR1 DFQATT and CDR2 SNEGSKA (reference sequence). CDR3 size: 13 residues. Trimming shortened V by 0 bases and J by 7 bases, and 7 bases separated the two germline ends. The CDR3, as DNA: TGCAGTGCTAGAGATGCCGCAAATTCACCCCTCCACTTT. Translated: CSARDAANSPLHF.

This chain links TRBV15 with TRBJ2-5; TRBD2 matches 8 bases. Germline values: CDR1 LNHNV, CDR2 YYDKDF (reference sequence). V shed 3 bases and J 4 bases; nucleotides not matched to a gene: 10. The CDR3 spans 16 residues. CDR3 sequence (DNA): TGTGCCACCAGCAGGGGACTAGTAACGGGCAGAGAGACCCAGTACTTC. Translating gives CATSRGLVTGRETQYF.

This chain links TRBV20-1 with TRBJ2-6; unclear D gene. V was clipped by 3 bases and J by 2 bases, with 14 bases between them. The length of the CDR3 is 16 residues. Germline V gene lookup returns CDR1 DFQATT and CDR2 SNEGSKA (reference sequence). This CDR3 reads CSASRVLKAGANVLTF. CDR3 nucleotides: TGCAGTGCTAGTAGGGTACTAAAGGCTGGGGCCAACGTCCTGACTTTC.

This clonotype was observed a handful of times. The rearrangement uses TRBV20-1 and TRBJ2-5, with D possibly matching TRBD1 (5 bases). The tail of the sequence fits TRBJ2-7 better, so the J call may be wrong. The germline V gene encodes CDR1 DFQATT and CDR2 SNEGSKA (reference sequence). The CDR3 is made up of 13 amino acids. The chain's CDR3 is CSARIPGSREQYF. The CDR3 nucleotides are TGCAGTGCTAGAATCCCAGGGTCTCGCGAGCAGTACTTC.

This clonotype turned up a few times. The chain recombines TRBV2 with TRBJ2-3, with TRBD2 identical over 12 bases. CDR1 and CDR2 from the germline V gene are SNHLY and FYNNEI. The CDR3 has 14 residues. J was trimmed by 9 bases and V by 8 bases; bases with no gene match: 9. This CDR3 is CASHTGLAGGTQYF. The CDR3 DNA is TGTGCCAGCCATACCGGGCTAGCGGGAGGGACGCAGTATTTT.